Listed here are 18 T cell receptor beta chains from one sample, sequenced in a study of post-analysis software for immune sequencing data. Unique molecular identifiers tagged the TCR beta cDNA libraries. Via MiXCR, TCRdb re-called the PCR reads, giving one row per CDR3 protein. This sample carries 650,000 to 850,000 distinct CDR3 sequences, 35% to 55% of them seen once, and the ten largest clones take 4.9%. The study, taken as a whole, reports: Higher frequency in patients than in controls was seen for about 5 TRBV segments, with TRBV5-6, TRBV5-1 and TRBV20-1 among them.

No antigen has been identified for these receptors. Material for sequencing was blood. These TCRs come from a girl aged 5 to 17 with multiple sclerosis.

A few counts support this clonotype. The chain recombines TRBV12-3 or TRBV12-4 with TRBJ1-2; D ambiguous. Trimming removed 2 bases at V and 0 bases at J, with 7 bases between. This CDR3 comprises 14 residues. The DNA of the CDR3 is TGTGCCAGCAGTTTATTTGGGGCTAACTATGGCTACACCTTC. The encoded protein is CASSLFGANYGYTF.

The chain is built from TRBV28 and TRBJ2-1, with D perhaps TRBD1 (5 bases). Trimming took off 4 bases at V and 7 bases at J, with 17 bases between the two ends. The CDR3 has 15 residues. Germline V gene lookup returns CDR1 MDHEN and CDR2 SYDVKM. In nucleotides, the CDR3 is TGTGCCAGCAGTTCCCGCTCTAGGGGTGGGAATGAGCAGTTCTTC. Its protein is CASSSRSRGGNEQFF.

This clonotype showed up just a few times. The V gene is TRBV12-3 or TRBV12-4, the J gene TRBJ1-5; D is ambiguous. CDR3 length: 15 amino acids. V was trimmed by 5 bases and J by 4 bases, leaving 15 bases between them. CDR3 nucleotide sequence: TGTGCCAGCAGTGTTACGGACGGAAAGAATCAGCCCCAGCATTTT. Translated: CASSVTDGKNQPQHF.

The CDR3 DNA is TGTGCCAGCAGTCCATACCGGACTAGCGGGATGGTTAAGAATGAGCAGTTCTTC. Translation: CASSPYRTSGMVKNEQFF. This chain joins TRBV25-1 and TRBJ2-1, with 12 nucleotides matching TRBD2. CDR3 length equals 18 residues. Germline V gene lookup returns CDR1 MGHDK and CDR2 SYGVNS. With 5 bases clipped from V and 7 bases from J, the junction kept 15 bases outside the gene matches.

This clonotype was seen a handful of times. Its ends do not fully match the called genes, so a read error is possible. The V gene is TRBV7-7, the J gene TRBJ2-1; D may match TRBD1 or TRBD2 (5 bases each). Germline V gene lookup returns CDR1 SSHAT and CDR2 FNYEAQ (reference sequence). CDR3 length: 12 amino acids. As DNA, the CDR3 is TGTGCTAGCAGCTTAGACAGCGGTGAGCAGTTCTTC. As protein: CASSLDSGEQFF.

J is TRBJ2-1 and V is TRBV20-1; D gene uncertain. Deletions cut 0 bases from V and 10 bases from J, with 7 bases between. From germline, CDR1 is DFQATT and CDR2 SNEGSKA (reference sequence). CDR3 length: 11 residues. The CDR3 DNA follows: TGCAGTGCTAGAGAGGGGTCCGAGCAGTTCTTC. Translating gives CSAREGSEQFF.

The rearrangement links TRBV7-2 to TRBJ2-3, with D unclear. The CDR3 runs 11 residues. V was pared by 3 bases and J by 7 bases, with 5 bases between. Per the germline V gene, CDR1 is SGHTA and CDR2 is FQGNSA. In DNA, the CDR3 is TGTGCCAGCAGCTTCCGGAATACGCAGTATTTT. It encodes CASSFRNTQYF.

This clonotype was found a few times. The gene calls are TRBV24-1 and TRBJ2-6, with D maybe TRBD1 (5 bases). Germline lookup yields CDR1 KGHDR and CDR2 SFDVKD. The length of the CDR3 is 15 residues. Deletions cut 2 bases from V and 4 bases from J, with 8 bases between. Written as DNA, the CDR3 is TGTGCCACCAGTGATTCAGGGTCCGGGGCCAACGTCCTGACTTTC. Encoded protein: CATSDSGSGANVLTF.

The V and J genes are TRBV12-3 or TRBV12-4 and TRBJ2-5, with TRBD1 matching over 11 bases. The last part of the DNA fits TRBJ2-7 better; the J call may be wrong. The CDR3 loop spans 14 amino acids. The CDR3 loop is CASSPRTGGSEQYF. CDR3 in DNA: TGTGCCAGCAGTCCTAGGACAGGGGGCAGCGAGCAGTACTTC.

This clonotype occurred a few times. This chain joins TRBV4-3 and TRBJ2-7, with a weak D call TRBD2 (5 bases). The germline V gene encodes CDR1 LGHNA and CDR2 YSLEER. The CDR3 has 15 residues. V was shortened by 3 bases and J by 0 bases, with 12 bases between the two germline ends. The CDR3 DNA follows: TGCGCCAGCAGCCATACGACGGGAAGCTCCTACGAGCAGTACTTC. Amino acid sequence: CASSHTTGSSYEQYF.

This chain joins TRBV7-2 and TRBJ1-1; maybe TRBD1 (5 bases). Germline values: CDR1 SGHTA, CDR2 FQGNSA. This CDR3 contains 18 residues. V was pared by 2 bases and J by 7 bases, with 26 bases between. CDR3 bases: TGTGCCAGCAGCTTATTGGGCGGTCCCGGGGGTCTTCAGGGTGAAGCTTTCTTT. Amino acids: CASSLLGGPGGLQGEAFF.

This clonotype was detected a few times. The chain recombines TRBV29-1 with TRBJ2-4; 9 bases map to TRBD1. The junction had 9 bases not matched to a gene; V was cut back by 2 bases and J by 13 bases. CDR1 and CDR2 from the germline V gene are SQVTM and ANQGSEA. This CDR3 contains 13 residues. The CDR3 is CSVETGGDEQQYF. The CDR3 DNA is TGCAGCGTTGAAACAGGGGGCGATGAACAGCAGTACTTC.

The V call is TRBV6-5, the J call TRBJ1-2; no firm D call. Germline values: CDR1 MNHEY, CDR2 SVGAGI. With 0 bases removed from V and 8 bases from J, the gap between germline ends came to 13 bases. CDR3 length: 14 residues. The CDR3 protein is CASSYSSSSRGYTF. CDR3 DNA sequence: TGTGCCAGCAGTTACTCTTCTTCCTCGCGGGGCTACACCTTC.

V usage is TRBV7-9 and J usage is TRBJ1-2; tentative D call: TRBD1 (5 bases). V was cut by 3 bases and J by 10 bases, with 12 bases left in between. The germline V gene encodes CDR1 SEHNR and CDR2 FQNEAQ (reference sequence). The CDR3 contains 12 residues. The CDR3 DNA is TGTGCCAGCAGCTTCCCACAGGCAGCCTACACCTTC. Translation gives CASSFPQAAYTF.

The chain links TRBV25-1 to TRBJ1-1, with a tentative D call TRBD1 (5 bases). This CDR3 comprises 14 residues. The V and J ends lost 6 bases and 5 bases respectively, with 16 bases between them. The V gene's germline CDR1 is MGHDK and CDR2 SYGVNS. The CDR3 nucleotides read TGTGCCAGCAGACCACAGGTTTATGGGACTGAAGCTTTCTTT. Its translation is CASRPQVYGTEAFF.

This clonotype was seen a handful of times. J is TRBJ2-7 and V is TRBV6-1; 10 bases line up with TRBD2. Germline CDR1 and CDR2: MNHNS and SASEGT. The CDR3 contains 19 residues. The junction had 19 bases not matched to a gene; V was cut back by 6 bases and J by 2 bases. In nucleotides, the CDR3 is TGTGCCAGCAGCCCTAAGGGGACCTCTAGCGGGGGCACCCCCTACGAGCAGTACTTC. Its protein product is CASSPKGTSSGGTPYEQYF.

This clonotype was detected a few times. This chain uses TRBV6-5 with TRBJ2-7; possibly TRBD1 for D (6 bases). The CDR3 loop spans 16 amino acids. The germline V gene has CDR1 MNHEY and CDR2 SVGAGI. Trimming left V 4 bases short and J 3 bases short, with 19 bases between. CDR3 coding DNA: TGTGCCAGCAGTTCATCGCCGGACAGCTCTGTCTACGAGCAGTACTTC. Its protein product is CASSSSPDSSVYEQYF.

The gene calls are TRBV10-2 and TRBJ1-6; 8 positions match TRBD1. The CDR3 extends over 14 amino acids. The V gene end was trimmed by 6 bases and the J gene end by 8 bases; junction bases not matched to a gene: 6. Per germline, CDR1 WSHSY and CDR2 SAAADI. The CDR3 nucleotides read TGCGCCAGCAGCTTACAGGGGGAAGATTCACCCCTCCACTTT. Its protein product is CASSLQGEDSPLHF.